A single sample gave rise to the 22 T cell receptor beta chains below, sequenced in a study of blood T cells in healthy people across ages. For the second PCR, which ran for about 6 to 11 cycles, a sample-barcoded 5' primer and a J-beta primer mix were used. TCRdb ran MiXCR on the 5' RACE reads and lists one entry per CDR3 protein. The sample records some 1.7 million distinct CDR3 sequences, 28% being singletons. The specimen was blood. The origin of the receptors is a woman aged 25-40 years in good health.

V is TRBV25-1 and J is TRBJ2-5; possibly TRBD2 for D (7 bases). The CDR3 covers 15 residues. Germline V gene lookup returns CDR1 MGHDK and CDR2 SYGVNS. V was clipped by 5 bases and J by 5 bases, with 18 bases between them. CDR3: CASSMGAGGEETQYF. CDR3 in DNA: TGTGCCAGCAGTATGGGGGCTGGGGGGGAGGAGACCCAGTACTTC. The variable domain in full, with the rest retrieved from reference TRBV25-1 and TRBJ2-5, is EADIYQTPRYLVIGTGKKITLECSQTMGHDKMYWYQQDPGMELHLIHYSYGVNSTEKGDLSSESTVSRIRTEHFPLTLESARPSHTSQYLCASSMGAGGEETQYFGPGTRLLVL.

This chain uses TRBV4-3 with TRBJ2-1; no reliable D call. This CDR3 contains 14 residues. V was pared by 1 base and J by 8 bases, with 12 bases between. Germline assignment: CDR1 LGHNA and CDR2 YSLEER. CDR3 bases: TGCGCCAGCAGCCAAGTAGGCAGGATTGATGAGCAGTTCTTC. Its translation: CASSQVGRIDEQFF.

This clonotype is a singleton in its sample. CDR3 sequence: CSGLIAGEGTDTQYF. For the CDR3, the DNA is TGCAGTGGACTTATAGCGGGAGAGGGAACAGATACGCAGTATTTT. The chain uses TRBV20-1 and TRBJ2-3; 9 nucleotides match TRBD2. Germline assignment: CDR1 DFQATT and CDR2 SNEGSKA (reference sequence). The CDR3 contains 15 residues. Losses at the gene ends were 7 bases for V and 3 bases for J; bases not matched to a gene: 11.

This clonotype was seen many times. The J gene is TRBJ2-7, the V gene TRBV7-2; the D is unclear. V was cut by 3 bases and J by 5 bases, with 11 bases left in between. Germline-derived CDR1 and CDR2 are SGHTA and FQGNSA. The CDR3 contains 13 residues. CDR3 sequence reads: CASSFRTENEQYF. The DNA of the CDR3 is TGTGCCAGCAGCTTTAGGACGGAGAACGAGCAGTACTTC.

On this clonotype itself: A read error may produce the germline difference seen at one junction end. The CDR3 sequence: CTSSNRDTGELFF. In DNA form, the CDR3 reads TGTACCAGCTCGAACAGGGACACCGGGGAGCTGTTTTTT. The chain combines TRBV7-7 with TRBJ2-2, with D possibly matching TRBD1 (6 bases). Germline V gene sequence: CDR1 SSHAT, CDR2 FNYEAQ (reference sequence). The CDR3 is 13 amino acids. Full variable domain (outside the CDR3, taken from reference TRBV7-7 and TRBJ2-2): GAGVSQSPRYKVTKRGQDVTLRCDPISSHATLYWYQQALGQGPEFLTYFNYEAQPDKSGLPSDRFSAERPEGSISTLTIQRTEQRDSAMYRCTSSNRDTGELFFGEGSRLTVL.

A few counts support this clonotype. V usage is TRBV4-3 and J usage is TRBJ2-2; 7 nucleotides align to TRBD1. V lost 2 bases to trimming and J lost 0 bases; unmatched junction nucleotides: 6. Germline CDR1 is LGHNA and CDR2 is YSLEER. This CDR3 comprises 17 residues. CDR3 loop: CASSQYGQETNTGELFF. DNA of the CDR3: TGCGCCAGCAGCCAATACGGACAGGAGACGAACACCGGGGAGCTGTTTTTT.

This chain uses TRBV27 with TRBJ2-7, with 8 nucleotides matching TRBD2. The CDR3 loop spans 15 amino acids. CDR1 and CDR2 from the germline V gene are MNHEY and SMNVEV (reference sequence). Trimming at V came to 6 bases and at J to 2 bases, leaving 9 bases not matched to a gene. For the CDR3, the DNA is TGTGCCAGCAGCCCCCCGGGGGGGACCACCTACGAGCAGTACTTC. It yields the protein CASSPPGGTTYEQYF.

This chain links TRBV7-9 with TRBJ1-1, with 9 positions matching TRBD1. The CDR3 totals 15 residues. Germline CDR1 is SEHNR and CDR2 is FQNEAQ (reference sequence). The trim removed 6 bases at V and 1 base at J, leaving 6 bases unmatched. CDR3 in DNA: TGTGCCAGCAGATTCGGACAGGGGAGGAACACTGAAGCTTTCTTT. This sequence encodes CASRFGQGRNTEAFF.

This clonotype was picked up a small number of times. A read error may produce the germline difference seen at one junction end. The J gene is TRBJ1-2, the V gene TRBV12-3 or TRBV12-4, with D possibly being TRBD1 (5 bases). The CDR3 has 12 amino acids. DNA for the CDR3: TGTGCCACCAGTTTAGCGGGGGACGGCTGCACCTTC. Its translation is CATSLAGDGCTF.

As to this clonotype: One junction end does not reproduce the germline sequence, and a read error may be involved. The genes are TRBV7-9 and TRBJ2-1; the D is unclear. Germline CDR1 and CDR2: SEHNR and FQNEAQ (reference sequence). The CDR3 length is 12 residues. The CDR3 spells CANSPSVGEQFF. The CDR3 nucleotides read TGTGCCAACAGCCCTTCGGTCGGGGAGCAGTTCTTC.

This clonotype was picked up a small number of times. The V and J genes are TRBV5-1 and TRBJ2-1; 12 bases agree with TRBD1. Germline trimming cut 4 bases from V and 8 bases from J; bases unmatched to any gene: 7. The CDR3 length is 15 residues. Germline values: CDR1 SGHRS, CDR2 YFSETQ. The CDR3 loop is CASSIPGQGAHEQFF. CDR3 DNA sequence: TGCGCCAGCAGCATTCCGGGACAGGGGGCACATGAGCAGTTCTTC.

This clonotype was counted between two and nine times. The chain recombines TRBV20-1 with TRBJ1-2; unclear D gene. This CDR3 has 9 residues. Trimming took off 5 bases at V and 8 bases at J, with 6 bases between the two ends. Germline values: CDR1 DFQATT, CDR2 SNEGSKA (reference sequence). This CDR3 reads CSAGKGYTF. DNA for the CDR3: TGCAGTGCTGGTAAAGGCTACACCTTC.

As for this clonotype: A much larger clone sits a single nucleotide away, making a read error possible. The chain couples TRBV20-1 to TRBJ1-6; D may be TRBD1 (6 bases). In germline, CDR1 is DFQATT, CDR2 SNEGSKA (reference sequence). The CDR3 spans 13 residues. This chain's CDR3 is CSARRDTNSPPHF. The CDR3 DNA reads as TGCAGTGCTCGTAGGGACACCAATTCACCCCCCCACTTT.

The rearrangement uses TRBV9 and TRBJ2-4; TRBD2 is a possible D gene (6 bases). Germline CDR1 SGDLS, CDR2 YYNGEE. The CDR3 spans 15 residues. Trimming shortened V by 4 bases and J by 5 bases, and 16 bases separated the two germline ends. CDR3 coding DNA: TGTGCCAGCAGCCCGGGTGGAGGGACTCAAAACATTCAGTACTTC. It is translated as CASSPGGGTQNIQYF.

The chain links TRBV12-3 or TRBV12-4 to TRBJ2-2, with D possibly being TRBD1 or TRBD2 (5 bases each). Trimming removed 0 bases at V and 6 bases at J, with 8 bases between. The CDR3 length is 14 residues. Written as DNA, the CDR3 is TGTGCCAGCAGTTTAGCGATGGGGGCCGGGGAGCTGTTTTTT. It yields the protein CASSLAMGAGELFF.

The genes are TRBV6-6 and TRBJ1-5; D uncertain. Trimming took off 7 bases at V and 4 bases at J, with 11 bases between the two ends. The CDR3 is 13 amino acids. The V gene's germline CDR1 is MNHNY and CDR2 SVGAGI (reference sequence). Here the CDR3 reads CASIGSPNQPQHF. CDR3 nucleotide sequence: TGTGCCAGCATTGGCAGTCCAAATCAGCCCCAGCATTTT.

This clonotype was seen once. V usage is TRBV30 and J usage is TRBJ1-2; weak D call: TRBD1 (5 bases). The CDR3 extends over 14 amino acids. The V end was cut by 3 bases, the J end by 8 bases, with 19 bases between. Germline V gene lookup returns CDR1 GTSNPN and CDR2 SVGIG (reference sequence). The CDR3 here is CAWRLGYVGDGYTF. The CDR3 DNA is TGTGCCTGGAGGTTAGGGTACGTCGGGGACGGCTACACCTTC.

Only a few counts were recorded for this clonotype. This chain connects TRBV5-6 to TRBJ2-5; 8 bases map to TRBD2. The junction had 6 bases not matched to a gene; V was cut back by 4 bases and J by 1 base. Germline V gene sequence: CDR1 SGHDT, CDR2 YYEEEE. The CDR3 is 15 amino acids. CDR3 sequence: CASSVGLVSQETQYF. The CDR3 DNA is TGTGCCAGCAGCGTGGGACTAGTTTCCCAAGAGACCCAGTACTTC.

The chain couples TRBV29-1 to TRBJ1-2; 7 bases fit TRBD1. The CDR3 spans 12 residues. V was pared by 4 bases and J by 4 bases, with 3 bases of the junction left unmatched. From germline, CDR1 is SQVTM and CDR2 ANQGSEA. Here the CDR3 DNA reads TGCAGCGTTGGGGACAGTGGCTATGGCTACACCTTC. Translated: CSVGDSGYGYTF.

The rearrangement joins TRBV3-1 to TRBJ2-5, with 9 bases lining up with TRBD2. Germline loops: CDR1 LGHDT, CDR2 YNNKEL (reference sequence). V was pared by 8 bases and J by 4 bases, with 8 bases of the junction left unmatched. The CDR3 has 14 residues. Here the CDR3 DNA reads TGTGCCAGCCTGCGGGGGGGCCGGGCAGAGACCCAGTACTTC. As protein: CASLRGGRAETQYF.

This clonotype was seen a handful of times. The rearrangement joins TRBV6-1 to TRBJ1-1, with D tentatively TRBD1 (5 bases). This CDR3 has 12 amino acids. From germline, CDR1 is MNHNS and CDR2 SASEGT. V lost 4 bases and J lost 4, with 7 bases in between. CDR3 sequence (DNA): TGTGCCAGCAGTGGGGACGGCACTGAAGCTTTCTTT. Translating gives CASSGDGTEAFF.

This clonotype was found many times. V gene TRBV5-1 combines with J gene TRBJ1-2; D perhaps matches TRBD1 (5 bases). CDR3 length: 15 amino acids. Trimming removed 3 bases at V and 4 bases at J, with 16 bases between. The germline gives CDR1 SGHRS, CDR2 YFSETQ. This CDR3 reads CASSSDPGTAYGYTF. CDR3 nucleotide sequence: TGCGCCAGCAGCTCAGACCCTGGGACGGCCTATGGCTACACCTTC.